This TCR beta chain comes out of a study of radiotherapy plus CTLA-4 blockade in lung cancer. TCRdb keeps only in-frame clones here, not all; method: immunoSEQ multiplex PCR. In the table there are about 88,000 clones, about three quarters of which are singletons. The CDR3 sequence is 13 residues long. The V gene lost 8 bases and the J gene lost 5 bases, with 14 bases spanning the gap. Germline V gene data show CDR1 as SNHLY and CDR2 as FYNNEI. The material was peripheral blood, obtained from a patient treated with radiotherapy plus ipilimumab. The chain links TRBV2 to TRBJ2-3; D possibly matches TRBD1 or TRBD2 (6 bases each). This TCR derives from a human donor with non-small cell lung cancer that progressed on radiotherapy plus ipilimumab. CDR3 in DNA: TGTGCCAGCCGAGGGGGGAGGAGAGATACGCAGTATTTT. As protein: CASRGGRRDTQYF.